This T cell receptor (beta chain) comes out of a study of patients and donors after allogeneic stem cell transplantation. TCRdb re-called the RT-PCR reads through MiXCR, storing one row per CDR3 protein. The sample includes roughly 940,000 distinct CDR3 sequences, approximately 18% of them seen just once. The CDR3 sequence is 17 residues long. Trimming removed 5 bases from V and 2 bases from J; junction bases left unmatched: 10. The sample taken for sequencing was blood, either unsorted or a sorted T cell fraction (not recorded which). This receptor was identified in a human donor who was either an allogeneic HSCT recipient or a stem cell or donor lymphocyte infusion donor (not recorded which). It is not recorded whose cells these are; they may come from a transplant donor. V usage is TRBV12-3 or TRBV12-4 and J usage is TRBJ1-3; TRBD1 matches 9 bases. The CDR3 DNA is TGTGCCAGCAGTCCCGTAACAGGGGGCGCGACTGGAAACACCATATATTTT. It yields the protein CASSPVTGGATGNTIYF.